This T cell receptor (beta chain) emerged from a study of blood T cell repertoires in COVID-19. About the study: There were acute and convalescent COVID-19 samples, and they came from the United States, Italy and Spain. The cDNA or gDNA used as material had been derived from T cells, B-cell-depleted T cells, or PBMCs.

Germline trimming cut 4 bases from V and 4 bases from J; bases unmatched to any gene: 4. Germline V gene sequence: CDR1 SGHRS, CDR2 YFSETQ. The CDR3 has 14 amino acids. The authors' processing: Estimates of nucleated cell counts were drawn from the amplification of reference gene primers. Sequenced by immunoSEQ multiplex PCR; TCRdb stores in-frame clones only, minus some. V and J calls and clone size are as listed in that table; D and trimming were resolved from the DNA. The sample records fewer than 400,000 clones, roughly 86% being singletons. Recruits, aged roughly 18 to 100 years, lived in 24 US areas.

The V gene is TRBV5-1, the J gene TRBJ1-2, with 10 bases aligning to TRBD1. The sample comprised PBMCs or T cells enriched from blood (not recorded which). The sequence was collected from a woman aged 18 to 35 who had recovered from COVID-19. The CDR3 nucleotides read TGCGCCAGCAGCCCCGGGGACAGGGGCTATGGCTACACCTTC. Its translation is CASSPGDRGYGYTF.